This TCR beta chain was identified in a study of blood T cell repertoires in COVID-19. The table came from immunoSEQ multiplex PCR; TCRdb's copy has only in-frame clones and leaves some out. The sample lists approximately 93,000 clones; about 77% were seen once. Trimming removed 3 bases from V and 11 bases from J; junction bases left unmatched: 13. The germline V gene encodes CDR1 SGDLS and CDR2 YYNGEE. This CDR3 has 14 amino acids. The gene calls are TRBV9 and TRBJ2-7, with 8 bases aligning to TRBD2. Sequenced sample: peripheral blood. The receptor was isolated from a woman older than 75 with acute or convalescent COVID-19. CDR3 DNA: TGTGCCAGCAGCGCTAGCGGACTAGCACAGGTCAAGTACTTC. It encodes CASSASGLAQVKYF.